This passage covers 4 T cell receptor beta chains from one sample sequenced in a study of T cells in Graves' hyperthyroidism and ophthalmopathy. What was amplified from RNA transcripts were TCR beta CDR3 regions. Carried out on the TCR CDR3, a first-round RT-PCR used the HTBI primer set. Via MiXCR, TCRdb re-called the multiplex PCR reads, giving one row per CDR3 protein. The profile shows 40,000 to 65,000 distinct CDR3 sequences, roughly half of them singletons. Material for sequencing was blood. Receptors were obtained from a woman aged 45-65 years with Graves' ophthalmopathy.

This clonotype was observed a handful of times. The chain combines TRBV7-3 with TRBJ1-2, with TRBD1 as a possible D gene (6 bases). Germline V gene sequence: CDR1 SGHTA, CDR2 FQGTGA. This CDR3 has 16 amino acids. V was shortened by 5 bases and J by 4 bases, with 20 bases between the two germline ends. CDR3 sequence (DNA): TGTGCCAGCAGCCAAGAGGCGGCGGGGGCGGTCTATGGCTACACCTTC. Protein product: CASSQEAAGAVYGYTF.

This clonotype qualifies as medium-sized. This sequence joins TRBV7-2 and TRBJ2-5; D remains ambiguous. V lost 0 bases and J 4 bases, leaving 9 bases between the germline ends. CDR1 is SGHTA, CDR2 FQGNSA, per germline. This CDR3 spans 14 amino acids. The CDR3 sequence: CASSLAWGRETQYF. DNA of the CDR3: TGTGCCAGCAGCTTAGCTTGGGGTCGAGAGACCCAGTACTTC.

This clonotype is a singleton in its sample. The chain recombines TRBV20-1 with TRBJ1-2; 8 nucleotides line up with TRBD1. V lost 2 bases to trimming and J lost 4 bases; unmatched junction nucleotides: 3. The germline V gene encodes CDR1 DFQATT and CDR2 SNEGSKA (reference sequence). CDR3 length: 13 residues. Here the CDR3 DNA reads TGCAGTGCTAGAAAGGGACAGGCCTATGGCTACACCTTC. This gives the protein CSARKGQAYGYTF.

This clonotype is judged medium-sized. The chain employs TRBV25-1 and TRBJ2-3; 8 bases align to TRBD1. The length of the CDR3 is 19 residues. Germline V lookup: CDR1 MGHDK, CDR2 SYGVNS. V was clipped by 3 bases and J by 1 base; unmatched bases: 15. This chain's CDR3 is CASSDRTTYRGSGTDTQYF. The CDR3 DNA reads TGTGCCAGCAGTGACCGCACGACGTACAGGGGGAGCGGCACAGATACGCAGTATTTT.